One sample yielded the 16 T cell receptor beta chains listed below, sequenced in a study of OX40 agonist ivuxolimab in advanced cancers. The protocol was immunoSEQ multiplex PCR, while the TCRdb copy is restricted to in-frame clones and leaves out a portion. The sample consists of approximately 79,000 clones, 94% of them appearing once. This material consisted of CD4+ or CD8+ T cells sorted from blood, taken in a trial of the OX40 agonist ivuxolimab. The receptors shown here come from an adult with an advanced solid tumor such as melanoma, head and neck, liver or kidney cancer.

V is TRBV9 and J is TRBJ2-3; D not resolved. V dropped 2 bases and J dropped 4 bases, with 14 bases sitting between them. This CDR3 region has 15 residues. Germline CDR1 and CDR2: SGDLS and YYNGEE. CDR3 sequence: CASSVRDMPADTQYF. As DNA, the CDR3 is TGTGCCAGCAGCGTGCGTGATATGCCGGCAGATACGCAGTATTTT. The whole variable domain, remainder taken from reference TRBV9 and TRBJ2-3, is DSGVTQTPKHLITATGQRVTLRCSPRSGDLSVYWYQQSLDQGLQFLIQYYNGEERAKGNILERFSAQQFPDLHSELNLSSLELGDSALYFCASSVRDMPADTQYFGPGTRLTVL.

The V gene is TRBV19, the J gene TRBJ2-1, with 8 bases aligning to TRBD1. Germline assignment: CDR1 LNHDA and CDR2 SQIVND (reference sequence). The CDR3 is 14 amino acids. The junction had 7 bases not matched to a gene; V was cut back by 6 bases and J by 6 bases. The CDR3 DNA is TGTGCCAGTAGGGAGGACAGGGTGGTCAATGAGCAGTTCTTC. Translation: CASREDRVVNEQFF. The whole variable domain, filled in from reference TRBV19 and TRBJ2-1, reads DGGITQSPKYLFRKEGQNVTLSCEQNLNHDAMYWYRQDPGQGLRLIYYSQIVNDFQKGDIAEGYSVSREKKESFPLTVTSAQKNPTAFYLCASREDRVVNEQFFGPGTRLTVL.

This chain joins TRBV28 and TRBJ2-5, with 7 bases that match TRBD1. V was clipped by 10 bases and J by 1 base; unmatched bases: 9. Germline V gene data show CDR1 as MDHEN and CDR2 as SYDVKM. This CDR3 has 14 residues. CDR3 in amino acids: CATDRDRAQETQYF. In DNA, the CDR3 is TGTGCCACCGACCGGGACAGAGCCCAAGAGACCCAGTACTTC. The variable domain in full, with the rest retrieved from reference TRBV28 and TRBJ2-5, is DVKVTQSSRYLVKRTGEKVFLECVQDMDHENMFWYRQDPGLGLRLIYFSYDVKMKEKGDIPEGYSVSREKKERFSLILESASTNQTSMYLCATDRDRAQETQYFGPGTRLLVL.

This sequence joins TRBV28 and TRBJ1-4; 7 bases match TRBD1. Germline V gene data show CDR1 as MDHEN and CDR2 as SYDVKM. The trim removed 7 bases at V and 8 bases at J, leaving 10 bases unmatched. CDR3 length: 14 amino acids. The DNA for the CDR3 is TGTGCCAGCATTAATACAGGGGACGGCGAAAAACTGTTTTTT. Its translation is CASINTGDGEKLFF.

The chain uses TRBV19 and TRBJ1-5; the match to TRBD1 covers 9 bases. The CDR3 length is 14 residues. The V and J ends lost 10 bases and 1 base, in that order; junction bases with no gene match: 5. Looked up from germline, CDR1 is LNHDA and CDR2 is SQIVND (reference sequence). DNA of the CDR3: TGTGCCACCGAGGACAGGGGAAGCAATCAGCCCCAGCATTTT. This gives the protein CATEDRGSNQPQHF.

V is TRBV4-1 and J is TRBJ2-1, with D perhaps TRBD1 (6 bases). The CDR3 sequence is 17 residues long. CDR1 and CDR2 (germline): MGHRA, YSYEKL. Trimming took 0 bases from V and 2 from J, leaving 14 bases between them. CDR3: CASSQDKGEWAYNEQFF. The CDR3 DNA reads as TGCGCCAGCAGCCAAGATAAGGGGGAATGGGCCTACAATGAGCAGTTCTTC.

J is TRBJ1-2 and V is TRBV28; 10 bases align to TRBD1. There are 13 residues in the CDR3. CDR1 and CDR2 (germline): MDHEN, SYDVKM. Losses at the gene ends were 1 base for V and 11 bases for J; bases not matched to a gene: 4. The CDR3 reads CASSLYGTGDYTF. Written as DNA, the CDR3 is TGTGCCAGCAGTTTATATGGGACAGGGGATTACACCTTC.

The V and J genes are TRBV11-3 and TRBJ2-3, with 9 bases lining up with TRBD2. The J segment lost 2 bases and the V segment lost 0 bases, leaving 3 bases of the junction unmatched. The CDR3 consists of 16 residues. Germline CDR1 and CDR2: SGHNT and YENEEA. The CDR3 DNA reads TGTGCCAGCAGCTTAGAAGGCGGGGGGGCCACAGATACGCAGTATTTT. This encodes CASSLEGGGATDTQYF.

This chain connects TRBV13 to TRBJ2-1; D ambiguous. The CDR3 is made up of 16 amino acids. The germline V gene encodes CDR1 PRHDT and CDR2 FYEKMQ (reference sequence). V lost 2 bases to trimming and J lost 0 bases, with 11 bases between them. The CDR3 spells CASSLTAWSSYNEQFF. For the CDR3, the DNA is TGTGCCAGCAGCTTAACCGCCTGGAGCTCCTACAATGAGCAGTTCTTC.

The V and J genes are TRBV30 and TRBJ1-3; no reliable D call. The CDR3 consists of 12 residues. Germline V gene sequence: CDR1 GTSNPN, CDR2 SVGIG (reference sequence). The germline V and J ends were trimmed by 6 bases and 0 bases, with 6 bases remaining between them. CDR3 residues: CACRDSGNTIYF. CDR3 sequence (DNA): TGTGCCTGCCGCGACTCTGGAAACACCATATATTTT.

This chain connects TRBV29-1 to TRBJ2-7; 8 bases match TRBD2. After removal of 1 base from V and 4 bases from J, the junction contained 6 bases not matched to a gene. Germline CDR1 and CDR2: SQVTM and ANQGSEA. This CDR3 comprises 14 residues. In nucleotides, the CDR3 is TGCAGCGTTGAAGCCCCGGGGGGGATTTACGAGCAGTACTTC. It codes for CSVEAPGGIYEQYF.

CDR3 bases: TGTGCCAGCAGCCCCGCGGGGCGGTCCTACGAGCAGTACTTC. Its translation is CASSPAGRSYEQYF. The chain combines TRBV7-9 with TRBJ2-7, with a weak D call TRBD2 (6 bases). The CDR3 totals 14 residues. Germline V gene lookup returns CDR1 SEHNR and CDR2 FQNEAQ (reference sequence). Trimming took 5 bases from V and 1 from J, leaving 12 bases between them.

CDR3 residues: CASSFDRVYEQYF. The DNA of the CDR3 is TGTGCCAGCAGCTTCGACAGGGTATACGAGCAGTACTTC. The gene calls are TRBV5-4 and TRBJ2-7, with 7 nucleotides matching TRBD1. This CDR3 is 13 amino acids long. The V gene's germline CDR1 is SGHNT and CDR2 YYREEE (reference sequence). The J segment lost 4 bases and the V segment lost 2 bases, leaving 3 bases of the junction unmatched.

V and J are TRBV25-1 and TRBJ1-2; D uncertain. V shed 1 base and J shed 4 bases, with 7 bases lying between them. This CDR3 is built from 13 residues. The germline gives CDR1 MGHDK, CDR2 SYGVNS. DNA for the CDR3: TGTGCCAGCAGTGAATTCACACCCTATGGCTACACCTTC. It codes for CASSEFTPYGYTF.

This rearrangement joins TRBV9 to TRBJ2-7, with 10 bases matching TRBD1. V gave up 3 bases and J gave up 5 bases; unmatched junction bases: 8. The CDR3 has 15 residues. Germline-derived CDR1 and CDR2 are SGDLS and YYNGEE. DNA for the CDR3: TGTGCCAGCAGCGCGGAGGGACAGGGGTGGGACGAGCAGTACTTC. This sequence encodes CASSAEGQGWDEQYF.

The chain combines TRBV27 with TRBJ2-7; 10 bases are shared with TRBD1. This CDR3 is 16 amino acids long. Germline CDR1 reads MNHEY; CDR2 reads SMNVEV (reference sequence). V shed 5 bases and J 3 bases; nucleotides not matched to a gene: 10. In DNA form, the CDR3 reads TGTGCCAGCAGTGCCCAGACAGGGGGCCGCTTCTACGAGCAGTACTTC. It translates to CASSAQTGGRFYEQYF.